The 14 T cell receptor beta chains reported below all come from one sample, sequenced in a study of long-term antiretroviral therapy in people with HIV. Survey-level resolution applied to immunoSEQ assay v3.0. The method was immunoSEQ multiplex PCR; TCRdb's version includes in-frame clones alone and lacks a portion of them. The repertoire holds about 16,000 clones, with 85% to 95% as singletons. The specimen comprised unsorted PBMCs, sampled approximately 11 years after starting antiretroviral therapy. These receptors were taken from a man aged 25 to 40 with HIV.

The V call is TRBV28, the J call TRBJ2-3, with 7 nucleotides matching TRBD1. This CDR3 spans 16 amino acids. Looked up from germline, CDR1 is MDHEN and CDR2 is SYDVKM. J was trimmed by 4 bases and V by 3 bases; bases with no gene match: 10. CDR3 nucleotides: TGTGCCAGCAGTTTGTATGTCGGGACAGTACCAGATACGCAGTATTTT. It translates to CASSLYVGTVPDTQYF.

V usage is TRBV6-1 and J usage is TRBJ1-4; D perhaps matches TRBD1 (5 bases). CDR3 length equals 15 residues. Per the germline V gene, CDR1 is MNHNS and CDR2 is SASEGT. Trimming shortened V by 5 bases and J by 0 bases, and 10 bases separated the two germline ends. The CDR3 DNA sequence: TGTGCCAGCAGTCCGCGGGACGCAACTAATGAAAAACTGTTTTTT. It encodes CASSPRDATNEKLFF.

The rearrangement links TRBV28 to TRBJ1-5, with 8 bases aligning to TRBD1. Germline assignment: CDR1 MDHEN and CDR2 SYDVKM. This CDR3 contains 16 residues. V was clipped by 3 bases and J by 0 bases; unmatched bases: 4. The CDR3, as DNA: TGTGCCAGCAGTTTCCCGGACAGGGCTAGCAATCAGCCCCAGCATTTT. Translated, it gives CASSFPDRASNQPQHF.

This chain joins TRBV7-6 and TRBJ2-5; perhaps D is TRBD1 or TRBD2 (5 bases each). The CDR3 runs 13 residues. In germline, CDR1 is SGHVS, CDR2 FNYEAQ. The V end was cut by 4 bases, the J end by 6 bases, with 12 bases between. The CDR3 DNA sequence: TGTGCCAGCAGCTCAGGGAGACTAAAGACCCAGTACTTC. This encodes CASSSGRLKTQYF.

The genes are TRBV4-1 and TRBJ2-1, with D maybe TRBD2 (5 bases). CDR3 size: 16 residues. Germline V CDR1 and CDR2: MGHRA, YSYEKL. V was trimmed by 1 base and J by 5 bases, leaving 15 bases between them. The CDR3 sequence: CASSQARTSLHNEQFF. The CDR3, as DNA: TGCGCCAGCAGCCAAGCCAGGACTTCCCTTCACAATGAGCAGTTCTTC.

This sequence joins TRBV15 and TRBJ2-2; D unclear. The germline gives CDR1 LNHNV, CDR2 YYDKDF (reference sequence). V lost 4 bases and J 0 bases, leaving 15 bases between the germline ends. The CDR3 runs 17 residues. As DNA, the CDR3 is TGTGCCACCAGCACTCATAGACGGTACTCGAACACCGGGGAGCTGTTTTTT. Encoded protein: CATSTHRRYSNTGELFF. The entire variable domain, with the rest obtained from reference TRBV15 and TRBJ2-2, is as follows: DAMVIQNPRYQVTQFGKPVTLSCSQTLNHNVMYWYQQKSSQAPKLLFHYYDKDFNNEADTPDNFQSRRPNTSFCFLDIRSPGLGDTAMYLCATSTHRRYSNTGELFFGEGSRLTVL.

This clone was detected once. The DNA for the CDR3 is TGTGCCAGCAGCTTAGGGGACAGAATCACCGGGGAGCTGTTTTTT. Translated: CASSLGDRITGELFF. The rearrangement uses TRBV7-6 and TRBJ2-2, with 7 nucleotides matching TRBD1. Germline lookup yields CDR1 SGHVS and CDR2 FNYEAQ. The CDR3 has 15 amino acids. J lost 4 bases, V lost 1 base, and 3 bases had no gene match. Full variable domain (remainder filled in from reference TRBV7-6 and TRBJ2-2): GAGVSQSPRYKVTKRGQDVALRCDPISGHVSLYWYRQALGQGPEFLTYFNYEAQQDKSGLPNDRFSAERPEGSISTLTIQRTEQRDSAMYRCASSLGDRITGELFFGEGSRLTVL.

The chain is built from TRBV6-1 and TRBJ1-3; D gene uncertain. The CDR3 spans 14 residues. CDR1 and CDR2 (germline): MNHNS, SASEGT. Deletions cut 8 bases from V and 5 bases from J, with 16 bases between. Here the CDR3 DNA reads TGTGCCAGCGTCAGCGGTTCGATAAGAAACACCATATATTTT. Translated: CASVSGSIRNTIYF.

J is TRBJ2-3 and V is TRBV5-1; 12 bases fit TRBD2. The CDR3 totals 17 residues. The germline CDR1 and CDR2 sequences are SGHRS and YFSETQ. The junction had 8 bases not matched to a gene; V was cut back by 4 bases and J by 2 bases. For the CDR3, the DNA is TGCGCCAGCAGCCCAGGACTAGCGGGGCCCTTCACAGATACGCAGTATTTT. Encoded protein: CASSPGLAGPFTDTQYF. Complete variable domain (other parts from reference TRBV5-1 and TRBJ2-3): KAGVTQTPRYLIKTRGQQVTLSCSPISGHRSVSWYQQTPGQGLQFLFEYFSETQRNKGNFPGRFSGRQFSNSRSEMNVSTLELGDSALYLCASSPGLAGPFTDTQYFGPGTRLTVL.

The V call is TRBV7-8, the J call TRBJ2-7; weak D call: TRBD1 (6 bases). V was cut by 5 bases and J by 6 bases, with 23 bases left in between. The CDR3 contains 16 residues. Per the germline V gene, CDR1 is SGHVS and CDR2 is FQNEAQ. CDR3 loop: CASSPPEGQPLGEQYF. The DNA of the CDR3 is TGTGCCAGCAGCCCCCCCGAAGGACAGCCCCTCGGCGAGCAGTACTTC.

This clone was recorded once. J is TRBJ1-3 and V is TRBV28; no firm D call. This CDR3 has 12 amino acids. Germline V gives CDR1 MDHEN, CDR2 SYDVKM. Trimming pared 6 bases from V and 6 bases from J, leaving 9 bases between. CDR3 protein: CASRFGENTIYF. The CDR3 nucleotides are TGTGCCAGCAGGTTTGGGGAAAACACCATATATTTT.

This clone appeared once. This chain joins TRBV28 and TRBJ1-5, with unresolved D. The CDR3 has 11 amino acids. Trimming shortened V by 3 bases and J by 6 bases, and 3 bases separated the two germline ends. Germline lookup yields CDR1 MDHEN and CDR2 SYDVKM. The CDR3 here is CASSFSQPQHF. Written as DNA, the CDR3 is TGTGCCAGCAGTTTTAGTCAGCCCCAGCATTTT.

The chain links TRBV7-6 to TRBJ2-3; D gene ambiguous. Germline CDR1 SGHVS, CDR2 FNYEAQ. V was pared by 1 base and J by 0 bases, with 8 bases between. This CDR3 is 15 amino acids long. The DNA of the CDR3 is TGTGCCAGCAGCTTAGGAGGCGTGAGCACAGATACGCAGTATTTT. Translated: CASSLGGVSTDTQYF. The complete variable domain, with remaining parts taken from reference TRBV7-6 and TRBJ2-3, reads GAGVSQSPRYKVTKRGQDVALRCDPISGHVSLYWYRQALGQGPEFLTYFNYEAQQDKSGLPNDRFSAERPEGSISTLTIQRTEQRDSAMYRCASSLGGVSTDTQYFGPGTRLTVL.

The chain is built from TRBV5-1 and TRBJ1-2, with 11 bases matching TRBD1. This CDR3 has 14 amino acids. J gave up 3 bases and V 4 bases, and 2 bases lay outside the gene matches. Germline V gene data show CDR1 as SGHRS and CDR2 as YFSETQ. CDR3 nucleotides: TGCGCCAGCAGCGCGGGACAGGGGGACTATGGCTACACCTTC. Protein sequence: CASSAGQGDYGYTF.